Presented here are 26 T cell receptor beta chains from one specimen sequenced in a study of identical twins. TCRdb analysed the 5' RACE reads with MiXCR anew, one entry per CDR3 protein. The data hold roughly 250,000 distinct CDR3 sequences, with about 14% observed a single time. The sample taken for sequencing was memory (CD45RO+) T cells sorted from blood. These receptors came from a woman between 18 and 30 years old in good health.

This clonotype was seen more than once but under ten times. The V and J genes are TRBV18 and TRBJ2-1; 10 bases agree with TRBD2. The CDR3 is 15 residues long. The junction had 8 bases not matched to a gene; V was cut back by 0 bases and J by 12 bases. Germline lookup yields CDR1 KGHSH and CDR2 LQKENI. CDR3 loop: CASSPPGSGRAGQFF. The CDR3 coding sequence is TGTGCCAGCTCACCACCGGGGAGCGGGAGGGCCGGGCAGTTCTTC. Supplemented by reference TRBV18 and TRBJ2-1, the full variable domain reads NAGVMQNPRHLVRRRGQEARLRCSPMKGHSHVYWYRQLPEEGLKFMVYLQKENIIDESGMPKERFSAEFPKEGPSILRIQQVVRGDSAAYFCASSPPGSGRAGQFFGPGTRLTVL.

J is TRBJ2-7 and V is TRBV4-3; 7 nucleotides line up with TRBD1. In germline, CDR1 is LGHNA, CDR2 YSLEER. J gave up 0 bases and V 5 bases, and 7 bases lay outside the gene matches. The CDR3 contains 15 residues. CDR3 DNA: TGCGCCAGCAGCTATTTGCGGACAGGCTCCTACGAGCAGTACTTC. It encodes CASSYLRTGSYEQYF.

This clonotype was counted a few times. V is TRBV25-1 and J is TRBJ1-1; 12 bases align to TRBD1. V lost 3 bases, J lost 5 bases, and 10 bases stayed unmatched. Germline CDR1 is MGHDK and CDR2 is SYGVNS. CDR3 size: 17 residues. CDR3: CASSDFEGDRGRTEAFF. CDR3 DNA: TGTGCCAGCAGTGACTTCGAAGGGGACAGGGGGCGAACTGAAGCTTTCTTT.

In this sample, this clonotype turned up a few times. The J gene is TRBJ2-1, the V gene TRBV19; 10 positions match TRBD2. V was clipped by 6 bases and J by 4 bases; unmatched bases: 6. The CDR3 loop spans 15 amino acids. Per the germline V gene, CDR1 is LNHDA and CDR2 is SQIVND (reference sequence). CDR3 loop: CASRTTSGAYNEQFF. The CDR3 DNA follows: TGTGCCAGTAGAACCACTAGCGGGGCTTACAATGAGCAGTTCTTC.

This clonotype was observed at least ten times. The chain recombines TRBV20-1 with TRBJ1-3, with a possible D match to TRBD1 (6 bases). V lost 6 bases to trimming and J lost 3 bases, with 21 bases between them. The CDR3 length is 16 residues. The germline V gene encodes CDR1 DFQATT and CDR2 SNEGSKA (reference sequence). Here the CDR3 DNA reads TGCAGTGCCGCCGTAGGGGGGGGGCGAAGTGGAAACACCATATATTTT. It encodes CSAAVGGGRSGNTIYF.

This rearrangement joins TRBV5-1 to TRBJ2-3; the match to TRBD1 covers 8 bases. The J segment lost 4 bases and the V segment lost 2 bases, leaving 9 bases of the junction unmatched. The CDR3 runs to 16 residues. CDR1 and CDR2 (germline): SGHRS, YFSETQ. The CDR3 protein is CASSLTGRGQSDTQYF. The CDR3 region has the DNA TGCGCCAGCAGCTTAACGGGCAGGGGGCAATCAGATACGCAGTATTTT. Full variable domain (rest looked up from reference TRBV5-1 and TRBJ2-3): KAGVTQTPRYLIKTRGQQVTLSCSPISGHRSVSWYQQTPGQGLQFLFEYFSETQRNKGNFPGRFSGRQFSNSRSEMNVSTLELGDSALYLCASSLTGRGQSDTQYFGPGTRLTVL.

This clonotype was counted a few times. The chain links TRBV12-3 or TRBV12-4 to TRBJ1-1; D gene unclear. The CDR3 is made up of 13 amino acids. The V gene lost 7 bases and the J gene lost 2 bases, with 11 bases spanning the gap. The CDR3 DNA is TGTGCCAGCACCAGAGGAACCAACACTGAAGCTTTCTTT. As protein: CASTRGTNTEAFF.

This clonotype was found a few times. The V call is TRBV5-1, the J call TRBJ2-7; D remains unclear. CDR1 SGHRS and CDR2 YFSETQ come from the germline V gene. Trimming took 1 base from V and 5 from J, leaving 16 bases between them. The CDR3 runs 15 residues. This CDR3 reads CASSLWGEQSHEQYF. In DNA form, the CDR3 reads TGCGCCAGCAGCTTGTGGGGTGAACAGTCCCACGAGCAGTACTTC.

This clonotype was seen repeatedly, ten times or more. This chain joins TRBV6-6 and TRBJ2-7; D remains unclear. CDR1 MNHNY and CDR2 SVGAGI come from the germline V gene (reference sequence). V was trimmed by 2 bases and J by 1 base, leaving 6 bases between them. The CDR3 runs 13 residues. The CDR3 reads CASSYSISYEQYF. The DNA of the CDR3 is TGTGCCAGCAGTTACAGCATTTCCTACGAGCAGTACTTC.

This clonotype has a single count. This chain joins TRBV5-1 and TRBJ2-3; TRBD1 matches 7 bases. V shed 0 bases and J 5 bases; nucleotides not matched to a gene: 3. From germline, CDR1 is SGHRS and CDR2 YFSETQ. This CDR3 contains 14 residues. CDR3 amino acids: CASSLEGAGDTQYF. CDR3 coding DNA: TGCGCCAGCAGCTTGGAGGGGGCCGGAGATACGCAGTATTTT.

This clonotype was seen only a few times. J is TRBJ2-7 and V is TRBV5-1; no clear D. Trimming left V 2 bases short and J 2 bases short, with 11 bases between. The length of the CDR3 is 14 residues. Germline V gene lookup returns CDR1 SGHRS and CDR2 YFSETQ. The CDR3 region is CASSLEPPAYEQYF. The DNA of the CDR3 is TGCGCCAGCAGCTTAGAACCCCCTGCCTACGAGCAGTACTTC.

This clonotype was detected only a few times. The rearrangement uses TRBV14 and TRBJ2-4, with TRBD1 matching over 8 bases. The J segment lost 6 bases and the V segment lost 0 bases, leaving 19 bases of the junction unmatched. The CDR3 length is 20 residues. Per the germline V gene, CDR1 is SGHDN and CDR2 is FVKESK. The CDR3 here is CASSQDSGTGRLITGNIQYF. CDR3 in DNA: TGTGCCAGCAGCCAAGATTCCGGGACAGGTCGGTTGATCACGGGAAACATTCAGTACTTC.

This clonotype was detected ten times or more. This chain links TRBV20-1 with TRBJ1-5, with D hard to call. Germline values: CDR1 DFQATT, CDR2 SNEGSKA (reference sequence). Trimming pared 5 bases from V and 1 base from J, leaving 18 bases between. The CDR3 is 16 residues long. CDR3 DNA: TGCAGTGCTGTTCACAGCTTGCGAGAGAGCAATCAGCCCCAGCATTTT. Translating it yields CSAVHSLRESNQPQHF.

This clonotype came up a few times. This rearrangement joins TRBV10-3 to TRBJ2-7; 12 bases line up with TRBD2. The CDR3 sequence is 17 residues long. The J segment lost 3 bases and the V segment lost 0 bases, leaving 6 bases of the junction unmatched. Germline-derived CDR1 and CDR2 are ENHRY and SYGVKD. The CDR3 nucleotides are TGTGCCATCAGTGAGTCGACTAGCGGGAGTGTCAGCTACGAGCAGTACTTC. Residues: CAISESTSGSVSYEQYF.

The genes are TRBV10-3 and TRBJ1-1; maybe TRBD1 (6 bases). The CDR3 runs to 14 residues. The V end was cut by 5 bases, the J end by 1 base, with 11 bases between. Germline lookup yields CDR1 ENHRY and CDR2 SYGVKD. The CDR3 loop is CAISHEQGNTEAFF. CDR3 in DNA: TGTGCCATCAGTCATGAACAGGGGAACACTGAAGCTTTCTTT.

The V call is TRBV7-2, the J call TRBJ1-5; no clear D gene. Trimming left V 1 base short and J 4 bases short, with 5 bases between. Germline CDR1 reads SGHTA; CDR2 reads FQGNSA. The CDR3 has 13 residues. The CDR3 loop is CASSLGWNQPQHF. The CDR3 bases are TGTGCCAGCAGCTTAGGATGGAATCAGCCCCAGCATTTT.

This clonotype was counted a few times. This sequence joins TRBV7-9 and TRBJ2-3; no reliable D call. Germline values: CDR1 SEHNR, CDR2 FQNEAQ (reference sequence). V lost 3 bases to trimming and J lost 10 bases, with 11 bases between them. The CDR3 has 12 residues. This CDR3 is CASSFTGLSQYF. As DNA, the CDR3 is TGTGCCAGCAGCTTCACGGGTCTCTCGCAGTATTTT. The whole variable domain, filled in from reference TRBV7-9 and TRBJ2-3, reads DTGVSQNPRHKITKRGQNVTFRCDPISEHNRLYWYRQTLGQGPEFLTYFQNEAQLEKSRLLSDRFSAERPKGSFSTLEIQRTEQGDSAMYLCASSFTGLSQYFGPGTRLTVL.

This clonotype appeared a few times. The chain recombines TRBV6-1 with TRBJ2-5; D uncertain. CDR3 length equals 15 residues. Germline lookup yields CDR1 MNHNS and CDR2 SASEGT. Trimming took off 1 base at V and 4 bases at J, with 13 bases between the two ends. CDR3 in amino acids: CASSEGSGLRETQYF. As DNA, the CDR3 is TGTGCCAGCAGTGAAGGGTCGGGTCTGAGAGAGACCCAGTACTTC.

This clonotype was seen a handful of times. The chain uses TRBV20-1 and TRBJ1-5, with 7 bases fitting TRBD1. The germline CDR1 and CDR2 sequences are DFQATT and SNEGSKA (reference sequence). The CDR3 has 13 amino acids. The junction had 5 bases not matched to a gene; V was cut back by 5 bases and J by 4 bases. Here the CDR3 DNA reads TGCAGTGCTTGGGACAGCGGTAATCAGCCCCAGCATTTT. Translated, it gives CSAWDSGNQPQHF.

This clonotype turned up a few times. This sequence joins TRBV6-5 and TRBJ1-6; TRBD1 might be the D (6 bases). Per germline, CDR1 MNHEY and CDR2 SVGAGI. The V and J ends lost 4 bases and 9 bases respectively, with 19 bases between them. CDR3 length: 16 residues. The CDR3 region is CASSSTGTRVGSPLHF. DNA of the CDR3: TGTGCCAGCAGTTCTACCGGGACACGGGTCGGTTCACCCCTCCACTTT.

This clonotype was found a few times. This chain connects TRBV3-1 to TRBJ2-1, with 11 bases identical to TRBD2. V lost 4 bases to trimming and J lost 9 bases; unmatched junction nucleotides: 11. From germline, CDR1 is LGHDT and CDR2 YNNKEL (reference sequence). The CDR3 totals 16 residues. CDR3 loop: CASSPRAVAGGGEQFF. The CDR3 nucleotides read TGTGCCAGCAGCCCAAGGGCGGTAGCGGGAGGGGGTGAGCAGTTCTTC.

This chain uses TRBV7-2 with TRBJ1-1; perhaps TRBD1 as D (6 bases). Per the germline V gene, CDR1 is SGHTA and CDR2 is FQGNSA. This CDR3 comprises 14 residues. The V gene lost 0 bases and the J gene lost 4 bases, with 9 bases spanning the gap. The CDR3 coding sequence is TGTGCCAGCAGCTTAGCGCCAGGGGTCACTGAAGCTTTCTTT. It specifies CASSLAPGVTEAFF.

The chain joins TRBV7-6 to TRBJ2-5; no clear D gene. Trimming took 7 bases from V and 4 from J, leaving 16 bases between them. Germline values: CDR1 SGHVS, CDR2 FNYEAQ. The CDR3 consists of 14 residues. The CDR3 DNA reads as TGTGCCAGCAACATGGCCGGCAGAACAGAGACCCAGTACTTC. This gives the protein CASNMAGRTETQYF.

V gene TRBV29-1 combines with J gene TRBJ2-1; 8 bases line up with TRBD1. Trimming removed 4 bases from V and 3 bases from J; junction bases left unmatched: 5. In germline, CDR1 is SQVTM, CDR2 ANQGSEA. The CDR3 extends over 14 amino acids. The CDR3 coding sequence is TGCAGCGTTGTCAGGGGGCAGGTCTACAATGAGCAGTTCTTC. It translates to CSVVRGQVYNEQFF.

The chain combines TRBV12-3 or TRBV12-4 with TRBJ2-1; 7 bases line up with TRBD2. Trimming at V came to 8 bases and at J to 9 bases, leaving 13 bases not matched to a gene. The CDR3 totals 14 residues. The DNA of the CDR3 is TGTGCCAGCGGAAACAGCGGGGTAGGGAGTGAGCAGTTCTTC. Translating it yields CASGNSGVGSEQFF.

The chain carries TRBV9 and TRBJ2-7; 11 nucleotides line up with TRBD1. This CDR3 has 15 amino acids. Looked up from germline, CDR1 is SGDLS and CDR2 is YYNGEE. V trimming: 1 base; J trimming: 6 bases; junction bases outside the gene matches: 6. DNA for the CDR3: TGTGCCAGCAGCGTAAGCGGACAGGGGGCAGGCGAGCAGTACTTC. This gives the protein CASSVSGQGAGEQYF.